This entry lists 32 T cell receptor beta chains sequenced from one sample in a study of blood T cell repertoires in COVID-19. Only in-frame clones appear in the TCRdb table, and some are missing; sequencing was by immunoSEQ multiplex PCR. Among roughly 280,000 clones, roughly 90% were seen once, and the ten largest hold approximately 2%. Source material: PBMCs or T cells enriched from blood (not recorded which). These receptors were taken from a woman aged 55-70 years who had recovered from COVID-19.

This chain connects TRBV5-1 to TRBJ1-4; D unclear. V lost 0 bases and J 8 bases, leaving 11 bases between the germline ends. The CDR3 is 14 residues long. Germline CDR1 and CDR2: SGHRS and YFSETQ. CDR3 protein: CASSLEGEYEKLFF. CDR3 bases: TGCGCCAGCAGCTTGGAGGGAGAGTACGAAAAACTGTTTTTT.

This chain connects TRBV18 to TRBJ1-2; TRBD1 might be the D (5 bases). CDR1 is KGHSH, CDR2 LQKENI, per germline. The V and J ends lost 5 bases and 5 bases respectively, with 9 bases between them. The CDR3 length is 12 residues. CDR3 DNA sequence: TGTGCCAGCTCATCAGGGAATTATGGCTACACCTTC. Protein: CASSSGNYGYTF. The whole variable domain, filled in from reference TRBV18 and TRBJ1-2, reads NAGVMQNPRHLVRRRGQEARLRCSPMKGHSHVYWYRQLPEEGLKFMVYLQKENIIDESGMPKERFSAEFPKEGPSILRIQQVVRGDSAAYFCASSSGNYGYTFGSGTRLTVV.

Comment on this clone: Compared with germline, one end of the junction differs, possibly owing to a read error. This chain uses TRBV9 with TRBJ1-3; no clear D gene. This CDR3 contains 13 residues. Germline CDR1 reads SGDLS; CDR2 reads YYNGEE. Here the CDR3 reads CASSVGGGDTIYF. The CDR3 region has the DNA TGTGCCAGCAGCGTAGGAGGTGGAGACACCATATATTTT.

The rearrangement links TRBV27 to TRBJ2-3; TRBD1 agrees at 11 bases. The germline V gene has CDR1 MNHEY and CDR2 SMNVEV (reference sequence). The CDR3 covers 17 residues. Germline trimming cut 4 bases from V and 0 bases from J; bases unmatched to any gene: 6. DNA for the CDR3: TGTGCCAGCAGTTATGGACAGGGGGCGATAAGCACAGATACGCAGTATTTT. Translation gives CASSYGQGAISTDTQYF.

This chain joins TRBV28 and TRBJ1-5; 11 bases match TRBD1. The V segment lost 7 bases and the J segment 6 bases; nucleotides outside the gene matches: 5. Germline CDR1 is MDHEN and CDR2 is SYDVKM. The length of the CDR3 is 14 residues. CDR3 DNA: TGTGCCAGCATCCCCGGGACAGGGGGTCAGCCCCAGCATTTT. It specifies CASIPGTGGQPQHF.

The chain couples TRBV29-1 to TRBJ2-1, with D possibly matching TRBD1 (6 bases). The CDR3 is 15 residues long. Germline-derived CDR1 and CDR2 are SQVTM and ANQGSEA. The CDR3 DNA sequence: TGCAGGGGAAGTAGGTACAGGGAATCGGACAATGAGCAGTTCTTC. It encodes CRGSRYRESDNEQFF.

V and J are TRBV27 and TRBJ2-3; 9 bases agree with TRBD2. With 6 bases clipped from V and 1 base from J, the junction kept 2 bases outside the gene matches. CDR1 and CDR2 from the germline V gene are MNHEY and SMNVEV (reference sequence). This CDR3 region has 14 residues. The DNA of the CDR3 is TGTGCCAGCAGCCCTAGCGGGGGCACAGATACGCAGTATTTT. Protein product: CASSPSGGTDTQYF.

The CDR3 sequence is CASGLGAVQETQYF. CDR3 DNA: TGTGCCAGCGGACTAGGAGCTGTCCAAGAGACCCAGTACTTC. The V and J genes are TRBV7-9 and TRBJ2-5, with 7 nucleotides matching TRBD2. The germline V gene encodes CDR1 SEHNR and CDR2 FQNEAQ (reference sequence). With V trimmed by 8 bases and J by 1 base, 7 bases remained unmatched. This CDR3 has 14 amino acids.

The chain uses TRBV11-3 and TRBJ1-1; D gene ambiguous. This CDR3 is built from 13 residues. V lost 4 bases, J lost 6 bases, and 12 bases lay in between. CDR1 is SGHNT, CDR2 YENEEA, per germline. The CDR3 DNA is TGTGCCAGCAGCTACACCACAGACGCTGAAGCTTTCTTT. Translation: CASSYTTDAEAFF.

The chain links TRBV27 to TRBJ1-5; 7 nucleotides match TRBD1. Germline V gene sequence: CDR1 MNHEY, CDR2 SMNVEV (reference sequence). Trimming removed 6 bases from V and 7 bases from J; junction bases left unmatched: 6. This CDR3 is 13 amino acids long. The CDR3 nucleotides read TGTGCCAGCAGGCAGACAGGGACCCAGCCCCAGCATTTT. Its translation: CASRQTGTQPQHF.

V usage is TRBV6-1 and J usage is TRBJ1-5; D is perhaps TRBD1 (5 bases). The CDR3 length is 18 residues. Germline CDR1 is MNHNS and CDR2 is SASEGT. V was clipped by 1 base and J by 0 bases, with 16 bases between them. This CDR3 is CASSEVVRVTYSNQPQHF. The CDR3 DNA is TGTGCCAGCAGTGAAGTAGTCAGGGTCACCTATAGCAATCAGCCCCAGCATTTT.

The chain employs TRBV2 and TRBJ1-5; maybe TRBD1 (5 bases). In germline, CDR1 is SNHLY, CDR2 FYNNEI. CDR3 length: 12 amino acids. V lost 7 bases and J 6 bases, leaving 10 bases between the germline ends. The CDR3 sequence: CASTERGQPQHF. The DNA of the CDR3 is TGTGCCAGCACCGAAAGGGGTCAGCCCCAGCATTTT.

The CDR3 DNA is TGTGCCAGCAGCGTAAAAGACCGGGACAGCCTTCCCCAGCATTTT. This sequence encodes CASSVKDRDSLPQHF. The genes are TRBV9 and TRBJ1-5, with 7 bases that match TRBD1. Per germline, CDR1 SGDLS and CDR2 YYNGEE. The length of the CDR3 is 15 residues. With V trimmed by 1 base and J by 10 bases, 11 bases remained unmatched.

The chain couples TRBV7-8 to TRBJ2-7; D might be TRBD2 (5 bases). CDR3 length: 13 residues. V lost 3 bases and J lost 0, with 6 bases in between. Germline CDR1 is SGHVS and CDR2 is FQNEAQ. CDR3 bases: TGTGCCAGCAGCTTCGACTACTCCTACGAGCAGTACTTC. As protein: CASSFDYSYEQYF.

The rearrangement joins TRBV4-1 to TRBJ1-1; D is undetermined. Germline lookup yields CDR1 MGHRA and CDR2 YSYEKL. CDR3 length: 17 amino acids. V was cut by 5 bases and J by 4 bases, with 23 bases left in between. The CDR3 nucleotides are TGCGCCAGCAGCTTCCTTCGTATAGGCAGTACGGGCACTGAAGCTTTCTTT. Its translation is CASSFLRIGSTGTEAFF.

The rearrangement links TRBV4-1 to TRBJ1-4, with 8 bases identical to TRBD1. Germline V gene sequence: CDR1 MGHRA, CDR2 YSYEKL. With V trimmed by 4 bases and J by 4 bases, 11 bases remained unmatched. The CDR3 totals 17 residues. The CDR3 sequence: CASSLRTGMVLNEKLFF. The CDR3 DNA follows: TGCGCCAGCAGCCTCCGGACAGGGATGGTACTTAATGAAAAACTGTTTTTT.

V gene TRBV4-1 combines with J gene TRBJ1-4; TRBD1 aligns across 9 bases. The V segment lost 6 bases and the J segment 6 bases; nucleotides outside the gene matches: 8. The CDR3 is made up of 15 amino acids. From germline, CDR1 is MGHRA and CDR2 YSYEKL. The CDR3 nucleotides are TGCGCCAGCAGGAACAGGGGGCGCTGGGATGAAAAACTGTTTTTT. It yields the protein CASRNRGRWDEKLFF.

Comments on this clone: Other DNA variants within this sample encode the same CDR3. The genes are TRBV7-3 and TRBJ1-1, with a possible D match to TRBD1 (5 bases). The CDR3 runs 13 residues. From germline, CDR1 is SGHTA and CDR2 FQGTGA. V was clipped by 0 bases and J by 3 bases, with 5 bases between them. The CDR3 bases are TGTGCCAGCAGCTTAACCAGGGACACTGAAGCTTTCTTT. This gives the protein CASSLTRDTEAFF. The full variable domain, rest sourced from reference TRBV7-3 and TRBJ1-1, is GAGVSQTPSNKVTEKGKYVELRCDPISGHTALYWYRQSLGQGPEFLIYFQGTGAADDSGLPNDRFFAVRPEGSVSTLKIQRTERGDSAVYLCASSLTRDTEAFFGQGTRLTVV.

This chain uses TRBV30 with TRBJ2-7; 8 bases fit TRBD2. Germline V lookup: CDR1 GTSNPN, CDR2 SVGIG (reference sequence). This CDR3 has 15 residues. V gave up 2 bases and J gave up 0 bases; unmatched junction bases: 6. The CDR3 region is CAWSWSGRSSYEQYF. The CDR3 coding sequence is TGTGCCTGGAGTTGGAGCGGGAGAAGCTCCTACGAGCAGTACTTC.

The chain joins TRBV5-6 to TRBJ1-2, with 7 positions matching TRBD1. Per germline, CDR1 SGHDT and CDR2 YYEEEE. There are 14 residues in the CDR3. V dropped 4 bases and J dropped 2; count of bases not matched to a gene: 5. The CDR3 here is CASSQIQGNYGYTF. The CDR3 nucleotides are TGTGCCAGCAGCCAAATACAGGGGAACTATGGCTACACCTTC.

This sequence joins TRBV6-4 and TRBJ2-2; a possible D gene is TRBD2 (6 bases). The CDR3 spans 16 residues. The germline V and J ends were trimmed by 0 bases and 5 bases, with 13 bases remaining between them. CDR1 and CDR2 from the germline V gene are MRHNA and SNTAGT. CDR3 DNA sequence: TGTGCCAGCAGTGACTCGTTCAGGGCGGGGACCGGGGAGCTGTTTTTT. Translation: CASSDSFRAGTGELFF.

This clone came up once. V gene TRBV9 combines with J gene TRBJ1-2, with 9 bases matching TRBD1. This CDR3 region has 15 residues. The germline V gene encodes CDR1 SGDLS and CDR2 YYNGEE. Trimming at V came to 3 bases and at J to 3 bases, leaving 6 bases not matched to a gene. CDR3 protein: CASSGPRDRDYGYTF. For the CDR3, the DNA is TGTGCCAGCAGCGGACCTCGGGACAGGGACTATGGCTACACCTTC.

The rearrangement links TRBV24-1 to TRBJ2-2, with unresolved D. V lost 0 bases, J lost 1 base, and 5 bases lay in between. The CDR3 is 15 residues long. CDR1 is KGHDR, CDR2 SFDVKD, per germline. The CDR3 DNA sequence: TGTGCCACCAGTGATTTGCAAATGAACACCGGGGAGCTGTTTTTT. Protein: CATSDLQMNTGELFF.

The genes are TRBV24-1 and TRBJ1-2; D might be TRBD1 (6 bases). The CDR3 runs to 17 residues. The germline gives CDR1 KGHDR, CDR2 SFDVKD. The V end lost 2 bases, the J end lost 3 bases, and 18 bases lay between the germline ends. Here the CDR3 DNA reads TGTGCCACCAGTGATTCATCTACCTCTGGACAGCACTATGGCTACACCTTC. It yields the protein CATSDSSTSGQHYGYTF.

This chain joins TRBV6-5 and TRBJ2-2; 8 positions agree with TRBD2. Germline lookup yields CDR1 MNHEY and CDR2 SVGAGI. J gave up 6 bases and V 5 bases, and 8 bases lay outside the gene matches. This CDR3 is 15 amino acids long. The CDR3 is CASSPGRGYSGELFF. In nucleotides, the CDR3 is TGTGCCAGCAGTCCCGGGAGGGGATATTCCGGGGAGCTGTTTTTT.

The chain recombines TRBV5-1 with TRBJ2-1; D might be TRBD1 (6 bases). V lost 4 bases, J lost 6 bases, and 11 bases lay in between. This CDR3 contains 13 residues. CDR1 is SGHRS, CDR2 YFSETQ, per germline. The DNA for the CDR3 is TGCGCCAGCAGCAACACAGGGTCCAATGAGCAGTTCTTC. It translates to CASSNTGSNEQFF. Supplemented by reference TRBV5-1 and TRBJ2-1, the full variable domain reads KAGVTQTPRYLIKTRGQQVTLSCSPISGHRSVSWYQQTPGQGLQFLFEYFSETQRNKGNFPGRFSGRQFSNSRSEMNVSTLELGDSALYLCASSNTGSNEQFFGPGTRLTVL.

V is TRBV6-5 and J is TRBJ2-2; 7 nucleotides align to TRBD2. The V gene's germline CDR1 is MNHEY and CDR2 SVGAGI. V dropped 0 bases and J dropped 3; count of bases not matched to a gene: 4. The length of the CDR3 is 16 residues. The CDR3 loop is CASSYSPSGDTGELFF. CDR3 coding DNA: TGTGCCAGCAGTTACTCTCCTAGCGGAGACACCGGGGAGCTGTTTTTT.

The V and J genes are TRBV18 and TRBJ1-5; D gene uncertain. With 4 bases removed from V and 4 bases from J, the gap between germline ends came to 5 bases. CDR1 and CDR2 (germline): KGHSH, LQKENI. This CDR3 is 12 amino acids long. CDR3 sequence reads: CASSRENQPQHF. CDR3 coding DNA: TGTGCCAGCTCACGAGAGAATCAGCCCCAGCATTTT.

This chain uses TRBV28 with TRBJ1-3, with D possibly TRBD1 on 6 matching bases. Germline CDR1 and CDR2: MDHEN and SYDVKM. V lost 6 bases and J 0 bases, leaving 9 bases between the germline ends. CDR3 length: 14 amino acids. The CDR3 DNA follows: TGTGCCAGCAGCCGGACAGTCTCTGGAAACACCATATATTTT. The encoded protein is CASSRTVSGNTIYF.

This chain joins TRBV11-2 and TRBJ2-3; D might be TRBD2 (6 bases). Germline V CDR1 and CDR2: SGHAT, FQNNGV. V was cut by 5 bases and J by 5 bases, with 26 bases left in between. CDR3 length: 18 amino acids. CDR3 sequence (DNA): TGTGCCAGCAGCCCCGAAGTCCAGACTAGACAGTGGGGAGATACGCAGTATTTT. Protein: CASSPEVQTRQWGDTQYF.

The chain joins TRBV6-5 to TRBJ2-3, with 9 bases that match TRBD2. The ends lost 7 bases at V and 1 base at J; junction bases unmatched: 6. This CDR3 spans 15 amino acids. Germline loops: CDR1 MNHEY, CDR2 SVGAGI. In DNA, the CDR3 is TGTGCCAGCACCACACGGACTAGCGGCACAGATACGCAGTATTTT. Amino acids: CASTTRTSGTDTQYF.

The chain joins TRBV19 to TRBJ2-7; possibly TRBD2 for D (6 bases). In germline, CDR1 is LNHDA, CDR2 SQIVND (reference sequence). This CDR3 region has 17 residues. Trimming removed 6 bases at V and 0 bases at J, with 21 bases between. CDR3 region: CASSTPIRDGSSYEQYF. CDR3 coding DNA: TGTGCCAGTAGCACCCCCATCCGGGACGGGAGCTCCTACGAGCAGTACTTC.